This section outlines one T cell receptor beta chain sequence together with its context. This record belongs to a study of blood T cell repertoires in COVID-19. At the level of the study: The origin of the acute and convalescent COVID-19 samples was the United States, Italy and Spain. Sources were T cells, B-cell-depleted T cells, or PBMCs; the material itself was cDNA or gDNA.

Germline assignment: CDR1 SQVTM and CDR2 ANQGSEA. The CDR3 runs 13 residues. The J segment lost 3 bases and the V segment lost 4 bases, leaving 2 bases of the junction unmatched. In the original processing: Reference gene primer amplification gave nucleated cell count estimates. Measured with immunoSEQ multiplex PCR; TCRdb has only the in-frame clones, and not every one. Clonal size and the V and J genes are those of that table, whereas D and trimming came from the DNA. Of more than 20,000 clones listed, 75% to 95% were seen once; the top ten hold approximately 20%. The chain combines TRBV29-1 with TRBJ2-3; 9 nucleotides agree with TRBD2. Sequencing was done on a sample of peripheral blood. This receptor was identified in a human donor in a cohort sampled during active COVID-19. CDR3: CSVVLAGTDTQYF. CDR3 in DNA: TGCAGCGTTGTCCTAGCGGGGACAGATACGCAGTATTTT.